A selection of T cell receptor beta chains follows, all from one sample in a study of molecular identifiers for immune sequencing clone quantification. TCRdb re-derived calls from the PCR reads in MiXCR, one entry per CDR3 protein. The data hold about half a million distinct CDR3 sequences, with around 23% observed a single time. The sequencing sample was made of naive CD8+ T cells from blood, with Jurkat cell RNA spiked in. Receptors were obtained from a human donor in good health. Some libraries in this study had Jurkat cell RNA spiked in. The CDR3 runs from the conserved cysteine through the conserved F or W. The D gene is left open where the match is weak. Size tells how often a clone was seen (once, few, many) or the class of an expanded clone, and some rows leave it out.

d_gene: .
j_gene: TRBJ1-1
v_gene: TRBV30
abundance: few
CDR3aa: CAWSEGHKAFF
CDR3nt: TGTGCCTGGAGTGAAGGACATAAAGCTTTCTTT

d_gene: .
j_gene: TRBJ2-7
v_gene: TRBV6-5
abundance: few
CDR3aa: CPSSATGLSYEQYF
CDR3nt: TGTCCCAGCAGTGCCACAGGGTTGTCCTACGAGCAGTACTTC

d_gene: TRBD1
j_gene: TRBJ2-3
v_gene: TRBV7-9
abundance: .
CDR3aa: CASTPRSGQGTDTQYF
CDR3nt: TGTGCCAGCACCCCGCGGTCGGGACAGGGTACAGATACGCAGTATTTT

d_gene: .
j_gene: TRBJ2-2
v_gene: TRBV29-1
abundance: many
CDR3aa: CSVDREDTGELFF
CDR3nt: TGCAGCGTTGACAGGGAGGATACCGGGGAGCTGTTTTTT

d_gene: .
j_gene: TRBJ2-2
v_gene: TRBV9
abundance: many
CDR3aa: CASSVAWGTGELFF
CDR3nt: TGTGCCAGCAGCGTAGCGTGGGGGACCGGGGAGCTGTTTTTT

d_gene: .
j_gene: TRBJ2-2
v_gene: TRBV7-6
abundance: .
CDR3aa: CASSCLGGELLF
CDR3nt: TGTGCCAGCAGCTGTTTGGGCGGAGAGCTGTTATTT

d_gene: TRBD1
j_gene: TRBJ1-1
v_gene: TRBV12-3/TRBV12-4
abundance: many
CDR3aa: CASRLPPRQGSYEAFF
CDR3nt: TGTGCCAGCAGACTCCCCCCGCGACAGGGCTCCTATGAAGCTTTCTTT

d_gene: TRBD2
j_gene: TRBJ2-3
v_gene: TRBV7-9
abundance: many
CDR3aa: CASSPREGGTDTQYF
CDR3nt: TGTGCCAGCTCCCCCCGGGAGGGAGGCACAGATACGCAGTATTTT

d_gene: .
j_gene: TRBJ2-7
v_gene: TRBV9
abundance: many
CDR3aa: CASSVDPSSYEQYF
CDR3nt: TGTGCCAGCAGCGTAGACCCCAGCTCCTACGAGCAGTACTTC

d_gene: TRBD2
j_gene: TRBJ2-1
v_gene: TRBV29-1
abundance: few
CDR3aa: CSVALAEYYNEQFF
CDR3nt: TGCAGCGTTGCTCTAGCGGAGTACTACAATGAGCAGTTCTTC

d_gene: .
j_gene: TRBJ2-7
v_gene: TRBV7-9
abundance: few
CDR3aa: CATFREASPKGGEQYF
CDR3nt: TGTGCCACCTTTCGGGAAGCTAGCCCTAAGGGGGGCGAGCAGTACTTC

d_gene: .
j_gene: TRBJ2-7
v_gene: TRBV19
abundance: .
CDR3aa: CASSIGTDSYEQYF
CDR3nt: TGTGCCAGTAGTATCGGCACGGACTCCTACGAGCAGTACTTC

d_gene: .
j_gene: TRBJ2-2
v_gene: TRBV4-3
abundance: .
CDR3aa: CASSQDEQPGAGVGELFF
CDR3nt: TGCGCCAGCAGCCAAGATGAACAACCGGGGGCAGGGGTCGGGGAGCTGTTTTTT

d_gene: .
j_gene: TRBJ2-6
v_gene: TRBV19
abundance: few
CDR3aa: CASSIDRSIVSDSGANVLTF
CDR3nt: TGTGCCAGTAGTATAGATAGGTCCATCGTCTCAGACTCTGGGGCCAACGTCCTGACTTTC

d_gene: .
j_gene: TRBJ1-1
v_gene: TRBV9
abundance: .
CDR3aa: CASSVSQWGRTEAFF
CDR3nt: TGTGCCAGCAGCGTATCCCAATGGGGCCGAACTGAAGCTTTCTTT